This TCR beta chain was recovered during a study of T cells in Graves' hyperthyroidism and ophthalmopathy. General study findings and limits: Researchers report that a 13 V-J model separated ophthalmopathy from stable hyperthyroidism. Blood samples included most of the expanded thyroid clonotypes exceeding 0.001.

Stability of Graves' hyperthyroidism was defined as absent ophthalmopathy progression within 18 months. PBMCs were derived from around 10 ml fresh peripheral blood. What was amplified from RNA transcripts were TCR beta CDR3 regions. When the TCR CDR3 underwent first-round RT-PCR, the HTBI primer set was used. One entry per CDR3 protein, called by TCRdb with MiXCR from the multiplex PCR reads. The sample shows 700,000 or so distinct CDR3 sequences, over 15% of them seen only once. Germline loops: CDR1 SGDLS, CDR2 YYNGEE. The CDR3 has 14 amino acids. Trimming at V came to 3 bases and at J to 2 bases, leaving 4 bases not matched to a gene. At least ten counts were recorded for this clonotype. The antigen is unknown.

The gene calls are TRBV9 and TRBJ2-5, with TRBD1 matching 7 bases. The clonotype was recovered from a man aged 18 to 30 with Graves' hyperthyroidism. The sample comprised blood. The chain's CDR3 is CASSDRDSQETQYF. In DNA form, the CDR3 reads TGTGCCAGCAGCGACCGGGACAGTCAAGAGACCCAGTACTTC.